The 2 T cell receptor beta chains given below trace back to one sample, sequenced in a study of graft-versus-host responses after intestinal transplantation (dated by TCRdb to about 2021). Antigens for these TCRs are unknown. The receptor library was made with the immunoSEQ multiplex PCR assay. TCRdb obtained this table from immuneACCESS and retained in-frame rearrangements with V and J assigned. These tables miss some clones; where compared with another copy, unresolved V genes account for less than half of the shortfall, and the remainder is unexplained. A total of about 110,000 clones appear in this sample, approximately 90% of them only once. The ten largest clones capture 0.2% to 0.25% of the sample. Sample time point, as interpreted from the label and publication: cells obtained before transplantation from donor or recipient. The sample consisted of unstimulated CD4+ T cells sorted from spleen or lymph node cells, taken before transplant. The source is a human donor who was the organ donor for an intestinal transplant.

The genes are TRBV7-2 and TRBJ2-2; 11 bases align to TRBD2. In germline, CDR1 is SGHTA, CDR2 FQGNSA. V dropped 2 bases and J dropped 1; count of bases not matched to a gene: 3. The CDR3 consists of 17 residues. CDR3 amino acids: CASSLPGTSGNTGELFF. The CDR3 nucleotides read TGTGCCAGCAGCTTACCGGGGACTAGCGGGAACACCGGGGAGCTGTTTTTT.

In this sample, this clone turned up once. The genes are TRBV6-5 and TRBJ2-7; tentative D call: TRBD1 (5 bases). Germline V gene data show CDR1 as MNHEY and CDR2 as SVGAGI. Trimming took 7 bases from V and 4 from J, leaving 14 bases between them. This CDR3 is 13 amino acids long. Written as DNA, the CDR3 is TGTGCCAGCAAGGGGCTTTTCCCGTACGAGCAGTACTTC. As protein: CASKGLFPYEQYF.